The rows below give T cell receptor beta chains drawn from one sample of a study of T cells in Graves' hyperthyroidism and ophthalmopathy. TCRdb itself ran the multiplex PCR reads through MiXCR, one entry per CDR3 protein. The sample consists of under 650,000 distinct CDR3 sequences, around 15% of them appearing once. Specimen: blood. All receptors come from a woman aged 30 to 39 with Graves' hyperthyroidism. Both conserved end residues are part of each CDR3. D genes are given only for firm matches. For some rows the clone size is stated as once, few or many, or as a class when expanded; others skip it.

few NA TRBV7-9 CAREGVNQPQHF
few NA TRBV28 CASGRMTGLYGYTF
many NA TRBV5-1 CASSSTGWNTGELFF
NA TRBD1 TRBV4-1 CASSRPPGQGLSNEQFF
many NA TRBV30 CAWSARVFTEAFF
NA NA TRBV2 CASKGRLSYNSPLHF
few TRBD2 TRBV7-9 CASSLPTSGSLGLNEQFF
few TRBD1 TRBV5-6 CASTQAGQGAADTQYF
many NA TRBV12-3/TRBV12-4 CASSVYGYTF
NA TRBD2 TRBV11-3 CASSTEGLPLAGTQYF
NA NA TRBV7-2 CASSLGAASSYEQYF
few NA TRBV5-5 CASSWFLSSYEQYF
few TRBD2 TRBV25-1 CASSDSGGGYNEQFF
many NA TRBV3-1 CASSQDDRYNEQFF
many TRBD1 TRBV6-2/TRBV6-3 CASSRTRDRGRVGTEAFF
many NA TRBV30 CAWNPGPIHEQFF
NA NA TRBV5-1 CASSLDALGAGNTIYF
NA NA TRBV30 CAWNAGPHSGNTIYF
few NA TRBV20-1 CSARGRLVLYGYTF
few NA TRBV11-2 CASSLRASAANLYNEQFF
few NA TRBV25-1 CASSDPRGRIPDTQYF
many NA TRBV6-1 CASSAERLDYTGELFF
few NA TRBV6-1 CASSEGGYAFTARQYF
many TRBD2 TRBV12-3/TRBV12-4 CASSLRPGLAGGEQYF
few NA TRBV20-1 CSARDLGNSQETQYF
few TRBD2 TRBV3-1 CASSQAGGRTGELFF
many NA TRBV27 CASRSGRVWNTEAFF
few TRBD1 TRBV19 CASNPTGWDEQYF
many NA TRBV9 CASSVGGEQYF
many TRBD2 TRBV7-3 CASSLGTSGRDTQYF
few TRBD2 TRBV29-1 CSVEDHLAGGPNEQYF
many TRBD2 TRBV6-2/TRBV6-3 CASSYSSGDLDEQYF
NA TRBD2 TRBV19 CASMEAGGIAGELFF
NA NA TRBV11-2 CASNRGGLGPGELFF
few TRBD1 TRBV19 CASGQALYGYTF
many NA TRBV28 CALKLNTEAFF
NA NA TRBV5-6 CASSWRGGVYEQYF
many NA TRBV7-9 CASSRGPLTGELFF
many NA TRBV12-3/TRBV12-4 CASKNDYRANYGYTF
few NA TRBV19 CASSPLDRNTETFF
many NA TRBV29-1 CSVYLARDTEAFF
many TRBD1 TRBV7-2 CASSPRRDRGTDTQYF
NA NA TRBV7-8 CASSTPPSLGYTF
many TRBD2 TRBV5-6 CASSLQPSGSYEQFF
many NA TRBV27 CASSPPRGQQQFF
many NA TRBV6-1 CASSESRDNLPGEQFF
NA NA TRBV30 CAWSGYLGRGSSTDTQYF
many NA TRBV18 CASSPFDRDEAFF
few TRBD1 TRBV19 CASSISDRETYEQYF
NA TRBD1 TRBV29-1 CSARGQGDEKLFF
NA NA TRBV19 CASSISGGNHQPQHF
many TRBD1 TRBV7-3 CASSSGTGGEGYTF
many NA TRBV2 CASSEGLELYEQFF
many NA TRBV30 CAWRPDAGELFF
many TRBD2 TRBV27 CASSLASGTYEQYF
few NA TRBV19 CASSFGLDYGYTF
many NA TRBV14 CASSQGGMRGSPYEQYF
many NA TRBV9 CASSVGRTPGYEQYF
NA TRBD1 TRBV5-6 CASSHRQGAGELFF